A single sample gave rise to the 18 T cell receptor beta chains below, sequenced in a study of cytomegalovirus exposure and HLA in healthy donors. The PCR had 60 Vbeta and 13 Jbeta primers. Measured with immunoSEQ multiplex PCR; TCRdb has only the in-frame clones, and not every one. The sample includes 100,000 to 150,000 clones, over 9.5% of them seen just once. Input material: PBMCs. The source of these receptors is a young woman in good health and CMV-seropositive.

V usage is TRBV6-5 and J usage is TRBJ1-4, with D possibly being TRBD1 (5 bases). Germline CDR1 MNHEY, CDR2 SVGAGI. V gave up 6 bases and J gave up 3 bases, with 8 bases separating them. CDR3 length: 13 residues. The CDR3 is CASRSQANEKLFF. CDR3 DNA sequence: TGTGCCAGCAGGTCACAGGCTAATGAAAAACTGTTTTTT.

V and J are TRBV10-3 and TRBJ1-5; 7 nucleotides line up with TRBD1. The J segment lost 3 bases and the V segment lost 6 bases, leaving 8 bases of the junction unmatched. This CDR3 comprises 15 residues. Germline V gene data show CDR1 as ENHRY and CDR2 as SYGVKD. This CDR3 is CAISPSDRNNQPQHF. In DNA, the CDR3 is TGTGCCATCAGCCCTTCGGACAGGAACAATCAGCCCCAGCATTTT.

The V call is TRBV6-5, the J call TRBJ2-3, with 15 bases identical to TRBD2. The V segment lost 7 bases and the J segment 5 bases; nucleotides outside the gene matches: 4. CDR3 length: 15 residues. CDR1 is MNHEY, CDR2 SVGAGI, per germline. The CDR3 region is CASIGTSGRRDTQYF. In nucleotides, the CDR3 is TGTGCCAGCATCGGGACTAGCGGGAGGCGAGATACGCAGTATTTT.

The gene calls are TRBV5-5 and TRBJ1-4, with unresolved D. The CDR3 consists of 13 residues. CDR1 is SGHKS, CDR2 YYEKEE, per germline (reference sequence). V gave up 1 base and J gave up 8 bases, with 9 bases separating them. CDR3 amino acids: CASSLYSREKLFF. In DNA form, the CDR3 reads TGTGCCAGCAGCTTGTACAGTCGGGAAAAACTGTTTTTT.

The V and J genes are TRBV7-9 and TRBJ2-5, with TRBD2 identical over 11 bases. Unmatched junction bases numbered 6, after V lost 6 bases and J lost 3 bases. CDR3 length: 15 amino acids. The germline gives CDR1 SEHNR, CDR2 FQNEAQ (reference sequence). For the CDR3, the DNA is TGTGCCAGCAGGGGGCCGGGACTAGCGGAAGAGACCCAGTACTTC. This codes for CASRGPGLAEETQYF.

The chain carries TRBV4-2 and TRBJ1-6; 12 nucleotides align to TRBD1. The V segment lost 0 bases and the J segment 6 bases; nucleotides outside the gene matches: 3. This CDR3 comprises 17 residues. The germline CDR1 and CDR2 sequences are LGHNA and YNFKEQ. The CDR3 DNA reads TGTGCCAGCAGCCAAGAGGGACAGGGGGCGCGTAATTCACCCCTCCACTTT. Protein product: CASSQEGQGARNSPLHF.

This clone was detected only a few times. V usage is TRBV5-5 and J usage is TRBJ2-5, with D possibly being TRBD1 (5 bases). Germline V gene lookup returns CDR1 SGHKS and CDR2 YYEKEE (reference sequence). V was cut by 2 bases and J by 5 bases, with 13 bases left in between. The CDR3 runs to 14 residues. CDR3 sequence: CASSFGQGWETQYF. Here the CDR3 DNA reads TGTGCCAGCAGCTTTGGTCAGGGATGGGAGACCCAGTACTTC.

This chain connects TRBV6-5 to TRBJ2-2; maybe TRBD2 (6 bases). The CDR3 spans 14 residues. Trimming shortened V by 7 bases and J by 0 bases, and 9 bases separated the two germline ends. Germline loops: CDR1 MNHEY, CDR2 SVGAGI. The CDR3 spells CASNAGTNTGELFF. The CDR3 DNA is TGTGCCAGCAACGCGGGAACGAACACCGGGGAGCTGTTTTTT.

J is TRBJ2-5 and V is TRBV9, with D possibly matching TRBD1 (5 bases). The CDR3 is 14 amino acids. Germline V CDR1 and CDR2: SGDLS, YYNGEE. V was cut by 3 bases and J by 1 base, with 10 bases left in between. Here the CDR3 reads CASSATGLQETQYF. CDR3 sequence (DNA): TGTGCCAGCAGCGCTACAGGTCTCCAAGAGACCCAGTACTTC.

The chain employs TRBV21-1 and TRBJ2-7; TRBD1, the table's D call, was not compared with the DNA. TRBV21-1 is marked as a pseudogene. The CDR3 has 14 residues. CDR3 sequence: CASSTGTGPYEQYF. The CDR3 DNA follows: TGTGCCAGCAGCACCGGGACAGGTCCCTACGAGCAGTACTTC.

In its sample, this clone was seen a few times. The chain links TRBV14 to TRBJ1-2; TRBD1 might be the D (6 bases). The germline gives CDR1 SGHDN, CDR2 FVKESK. The CDR3 is made up of 14 amino acids. V was cut by 0 bases and J by 4 bases, with 9 bases left in between. The CDR3 sequence: CASSQEGAGYGYTF. The CDR3 nucleotides read TGTGCCAGCAGCCAAGAGGGGGCAGGCTATGGCTACACCTTC.

This clone was found a few times. The V and J genes are TRBV19 and TRBJ2-3; possibly TRBD1 for D (5 bases). The CDR3 contains 14 residues. The ends were cut back, 7 bases at V and 3 bases at J, with 14 bases in the middle. Germline V gene data show CDR1 as LNHDA and CDR2 as SQIVND (reference sequence). The CDR3 loop is CASKGIGETDTQYF. CDR3 DNA sequence: TGTGCCAGTAAGGGGATAGGCGAGACAGATACGCAGTATTTT.

The genes are TRBV6-6 and TRBJ1-4; D is undetermined. Trimming took off 6 bases at V and 0 bases at J, with 8 bases between the two ends. This CDR3 is built from 14 residues. Per the germline V gene, CDR1 is MNHNY and CDR2 is SVGAGI (reference sequence). The CDR3 DNA reads TGTGCCAGCAGAACCAGGACAACTAATGAAAAACTGTTTTTT. As protein: CASRTRTTNEKLFF.

The chain is built from TRBV28 and TRBJ1-5; 8 bases are a match to TRBD1. Germline lookup yields CDR1 MDHEN and CDR2 SYDVKM. The CDR3 is made up of 16 amino acids. After removal of 6 bases from V and 7 bases from J, the junction contained 14 bases not matched to a gene. The DNA for the CDR3 is TGTGCCAGCAGCTTTCAAACGCAGGGGGCAAGACAGCCCCAGCATTTT. Translating gives CASSFQTQGARQPQHF.

J is TRBJ1-1 and V is TRBV9; possible D gene TRBD1, 6 bases. The V gene's germline CDR1 is SGDLS and CDR2 YYNGEE. The CDR3 is 15 amino acids. Trimming left V 0 bases short and J 1 base short, with 10 bases between. The CDR3 loop reads CASSVEGTRNTEAFF. The CDR3 DNA sequence: TGTGCCAGCAGCGTAGAGGGGACACGGAACACTGAAGCTTTCTTT.

The V and J genes are TRBV19 and TRBJ2-5, with TRBD2 as a possible D gene (5 bases). The V gene's germline CDR1 is LNHDA and CDR2 SQIVND (reference sequence). Trimming removed 4 bases from V and 1 base from J, with 10 bases in between. This CDR3 spans 14 amino acids. The CDR3 here is CASSTGLLQETQYF. Here the CDR3 DNA reads TGTGCCAGTAGTACCGGACTCCTCCAAGAGACCCAGTACTTC. Complete variable domain (other parts from reference TRBV19 and TRBJ2-5): DGGITQSPKYLFRKEGQNVTLSCEQNLNHDAMYWYRQDPGQGLRLIYYSQIVNDFQKGDIAEGYSVSREKKESFPLTVTSAQKNPTAFYLCASSTGLLQETQYFGPGTRLLVL.

This clone was counted between two and nine times. The chain uses TRBV29-1 and TRBJ1-2; D is perhaps TRBD1 (5 bases). V was cut by 6 bases and J by 5 bases, with 13 bases left in between. Looked up from germline, CDR1 is SQVTM and CDR2 is ANQGSEA. CDR3 length: 12 residues. In nucleotides, the CDR3 is TGCAGCGTGGCAGGGTTGGGGTATGGCTACACCTTC. This gives the protein CSVAGLGYGYTF.

This clone was recorded a few times. The chain recombines TRBV30 with TRBJ1-5; D gene uncertain. CDR3 length: 13 amino acids. Trimming removed 1 base at V and 6 bases at J, with 10 bases between. From germline, CDR1 is GTSNPN and CDR2 SVGIG (reference sequence). CDR3 DNA sequence: TGTGCCTGGAGTGCAGGATTGGCTCAGCCCCAGCATTTT. Its translation is CAWSAGLAQPQHF.